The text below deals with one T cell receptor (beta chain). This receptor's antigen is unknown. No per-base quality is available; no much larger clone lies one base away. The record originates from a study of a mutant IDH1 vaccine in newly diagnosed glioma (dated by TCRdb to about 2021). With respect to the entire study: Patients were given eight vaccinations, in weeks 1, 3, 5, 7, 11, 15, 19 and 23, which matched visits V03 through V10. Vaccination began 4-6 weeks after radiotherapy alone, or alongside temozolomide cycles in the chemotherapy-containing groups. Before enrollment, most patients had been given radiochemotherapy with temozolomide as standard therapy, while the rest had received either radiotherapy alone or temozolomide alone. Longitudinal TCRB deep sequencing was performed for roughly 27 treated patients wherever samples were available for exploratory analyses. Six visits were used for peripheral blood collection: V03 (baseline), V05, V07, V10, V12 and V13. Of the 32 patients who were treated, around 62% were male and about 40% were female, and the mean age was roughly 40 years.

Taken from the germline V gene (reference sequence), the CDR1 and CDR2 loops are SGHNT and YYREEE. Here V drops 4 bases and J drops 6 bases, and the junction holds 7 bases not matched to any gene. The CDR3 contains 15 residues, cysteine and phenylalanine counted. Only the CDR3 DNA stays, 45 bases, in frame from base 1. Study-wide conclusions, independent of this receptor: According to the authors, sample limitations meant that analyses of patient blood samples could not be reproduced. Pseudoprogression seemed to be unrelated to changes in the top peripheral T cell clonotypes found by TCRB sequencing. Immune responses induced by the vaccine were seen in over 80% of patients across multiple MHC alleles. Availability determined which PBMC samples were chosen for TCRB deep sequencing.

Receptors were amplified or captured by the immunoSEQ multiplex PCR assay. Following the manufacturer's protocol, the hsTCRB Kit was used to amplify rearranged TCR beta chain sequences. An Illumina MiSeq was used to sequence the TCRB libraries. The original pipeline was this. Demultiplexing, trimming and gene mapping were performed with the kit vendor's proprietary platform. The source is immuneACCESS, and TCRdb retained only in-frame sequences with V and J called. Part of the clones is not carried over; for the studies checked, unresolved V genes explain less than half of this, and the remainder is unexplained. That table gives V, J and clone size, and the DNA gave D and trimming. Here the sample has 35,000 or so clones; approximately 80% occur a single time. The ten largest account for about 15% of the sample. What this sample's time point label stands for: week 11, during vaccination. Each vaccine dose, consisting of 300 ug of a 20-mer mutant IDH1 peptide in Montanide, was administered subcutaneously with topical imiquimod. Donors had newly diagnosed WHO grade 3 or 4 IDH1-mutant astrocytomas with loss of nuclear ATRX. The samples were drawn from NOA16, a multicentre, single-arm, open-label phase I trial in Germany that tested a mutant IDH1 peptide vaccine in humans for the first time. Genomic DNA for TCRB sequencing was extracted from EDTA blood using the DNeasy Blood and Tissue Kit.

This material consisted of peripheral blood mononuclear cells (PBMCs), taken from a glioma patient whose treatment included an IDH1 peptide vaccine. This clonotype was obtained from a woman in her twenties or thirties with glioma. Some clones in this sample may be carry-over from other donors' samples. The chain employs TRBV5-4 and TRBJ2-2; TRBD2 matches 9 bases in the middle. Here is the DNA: TGTGCCAGCAGCCCGGGACTAGCCTCCCCCGGGGAGCTGTTTTTT. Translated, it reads CASSPGLASPGELFF.